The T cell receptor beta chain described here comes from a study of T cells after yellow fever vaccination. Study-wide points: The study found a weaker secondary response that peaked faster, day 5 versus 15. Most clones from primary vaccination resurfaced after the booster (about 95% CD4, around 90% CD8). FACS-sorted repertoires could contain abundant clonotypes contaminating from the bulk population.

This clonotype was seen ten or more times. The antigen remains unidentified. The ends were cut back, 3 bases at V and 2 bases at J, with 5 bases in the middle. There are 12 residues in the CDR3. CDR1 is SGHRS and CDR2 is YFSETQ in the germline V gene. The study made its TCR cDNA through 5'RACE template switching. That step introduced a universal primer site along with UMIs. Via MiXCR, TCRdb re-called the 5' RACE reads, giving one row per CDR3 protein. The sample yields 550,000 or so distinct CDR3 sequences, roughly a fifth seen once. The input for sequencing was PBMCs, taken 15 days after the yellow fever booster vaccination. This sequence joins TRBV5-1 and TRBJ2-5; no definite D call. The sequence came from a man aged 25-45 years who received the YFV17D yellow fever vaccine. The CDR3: CASSSIQETQYF. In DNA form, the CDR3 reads TGCGCCAGCAGCTCGATTCAAGAGACCCAGTACTTC.